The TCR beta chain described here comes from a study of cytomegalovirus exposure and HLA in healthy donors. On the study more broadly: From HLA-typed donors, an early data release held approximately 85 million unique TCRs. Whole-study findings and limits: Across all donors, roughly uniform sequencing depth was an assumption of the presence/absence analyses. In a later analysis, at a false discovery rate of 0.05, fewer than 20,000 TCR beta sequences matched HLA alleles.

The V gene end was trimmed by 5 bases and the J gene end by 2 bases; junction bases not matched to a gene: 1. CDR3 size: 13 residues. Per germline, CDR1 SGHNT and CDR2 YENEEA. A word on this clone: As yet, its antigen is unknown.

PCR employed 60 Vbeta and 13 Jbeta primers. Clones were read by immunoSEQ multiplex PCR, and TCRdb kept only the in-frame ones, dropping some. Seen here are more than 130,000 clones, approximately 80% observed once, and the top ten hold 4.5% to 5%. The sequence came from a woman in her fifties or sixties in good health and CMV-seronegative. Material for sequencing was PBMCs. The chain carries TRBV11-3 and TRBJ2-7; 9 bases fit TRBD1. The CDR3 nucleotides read TGTGCCAGCAGCCGGGACAGGGCCTACGAGCAGTACTTC. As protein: CASSRDRAYEQYF.